The 15 T cell receptor beta chains below were found in one sample sequenced in a study of CD8 T cells in Susac syndrome. Reverse transcription used about 0.45 to 1 ug RNA and random hexamers. TCRdb re-derived calls from the immunoSEQ multiplex PCR reads in MiXCR, one entry per CDR3 protein. The sample holds 70,000 to 100,000 distinct CDR3 sequences, approximately 92% seen once. The sample consisted of CD8+ T cells from PBMCs. These receptors came from a human donor in good health.

This clonotype has just one count. Here the CDR3 reads CASSQTGVGPAFF. CDR3 nucleotides: TGTGCCAGCAGCCAAACGGGTGTGGGGCCAGCTTTCTTT. The chain links TRBV16 to TRBJ1-1; weak D call: TRBD1 (5 bases). In germline, CDR1 is KGHSY, CDR2 FQNENV. Trimming removed 2 bases at V and 10 bases at J, with 14 bases between. This CDR3 comprises 13 residues. Using reference TRBV16 and TRBJ1-1 for the parts outside the CDR3, the full variable domain is GEEVAQTPKHLVRGEGQKAKLYCAPIKGHSYVFWYQQVLKNEFKFLISFQNENVFDETGMPKERFSAKCLPNSPCSLEIQATKLEDSAVYFCASSQTGVGPAFFGQGTRLTVV.

V gene TRBV20-1 combines with J gene TRBJ1-2; D is uncertain. The CDR3 totals 14 residues. Germline V gene data show CDR1 as DFQATT and CDR2 as SNEGSKA (reference sequence). Trimming cost V 0 bases and J 8 bases, with 16 bases left between them. The CDR3 loop is CSAREKRAGIGYTF. The CDR3 DNA sequence: TGCAGTGCTAGAGAAAAGAGGGCCGGAATCGGCTACACCTTC.

V is TRBV2 and J is TRBJ1-5, with D perhaps TRBD1 (5 bases). The CDR3 is made up of 12 amino acids. Germline values: CDR1 SNHLY, CDR2 FYNNEI. Trimming pared 4 bases from V and 6 bases from J, leaving 7 bases between. CDR3 in DNA: TGTGCCAGCAGTGCAACAGGTCAGCCCCAGCATTTT. Its translation: CASSATGQPQHF.

This sequence joins TRBV19 and TRBJ1-4; TRBD1 aligns across 8 bases. The CDR3 spans 14 residues. CDR1 and CDR2 (germline): LNHDA, SQIVND (reference sequence). With 4 bases clipped from V and 8 bases from J, the junction kept 6 bases outside the gene matches. CDR3 protein: CASSTGGLREKLFF. The CDR3 DNA reads as TGTGCCAGTAGTACAGGGGGCCTAAGGGAAAAACTGTTTTTT.

This chain connects TRBV11-2 to TRBJ2-6; 7 bases line up with TRBD2. After removal of 3 bases from V and 4 bases from J, the junction contained 6 bases not matched to a gene. The CDR3 contains 16 residues. Germline values: CDR1 SGHAT, CDR2 FQNNGV. DNA of the CDR3: TGTGCCAGCAGCTTGACTAGCCCGTGGGGGGCCAACGTCCTGACTTTC. Translating it yields CASSLTSPWGANVLTF.

The V call is TRBV12-3 or TRBV12-4, the J call TRBJ1-2; TRBD1 is a possible D gene (6 bases). The V end was cut by 3 bases, the J end by 2 bases, with 13 bases between. This CDR3 has 15 amino acids. For the CDR3, the DNA is TGTGCCAGCAGTTTCGCAGGGGCCACCAACTATGGCTACACCTTC. Encoded protein: CASSFAGATNYGYTF.

CDR3 bases: TGCGCCAGCAGCTTGGTGGCTAGCGGTTACGAGCAGTACTTC. Protein product: CASSLVASGYEQYF. This chain connects TRBV5-1 to TRBJ2-7; 7 bases align to TRBD2. Germline lookup yields CDR1 SGHRS and CDR2 YFSETQ. The length of the CDR3 is 14 residues. V shed 0 bases, J shed 4 bases, and the junction held 4 bases outside the gene matches.

This clonotype appeared once. The CDR3 reads CASSPGVRSYNEQFF. The CDR3 region has the DNA TGTGCCAGCAGTCCCGGGGTAAGATCCTACAATGAGCAGTTCTTC. The rearrangement links TRBV12-3 or TRBV12-4 to TRBJ2-1, with D perhaps matching TRBD2 (5 bases). V was clipped by 5 bases and J by 1 base, with 12 bases between them. The CDR3 spans 15 residues.

This clonotype was seen once. The chain couples TRBV6-1 to TRBJ2-7, with TRBD1 matching 8 bases. There are 13 residues in the CDR3. V gave up 4 bases and J gave up 3 bases; unmatched junction bases: 2. Germline V lookup: CDR1 MNHNS, CDR2 SASEGT. CDR3 sequence: CASSAGGGYEQYF. CDR3 sequence (DNA): TGTGCCAGCAGTGCAGGGGGCGGCTACGAGCAGTACTTC.

This clonotype has a single count. The chain carries TRBV6-5 and TRBJ2-5; D call uncertain. This CDR3 has 13 amino acids. Germline V lookup: CDR1 MNHEY, CDR2 SVGAGI. Trimming removed 0 bases at V and 5 bases at J, with 7 bases between. Here the CDR3 DNA reads TGTGCCAGCAGTTACTCGATGGGTGAGACCCAGTACTTC. It codes for CASSYSMGETQYF.

The sample holds one count of this clonotype. V is TRBV7-9 and J is TRBJ2-7; 7 positions match TRBD1. Germline trimming cut 5 bases from V and 6 bases from J; bases unmatched to any gene: 10. Germline CDR1 and CDR2: SEHNR and FQNEAQ (reference sequence). CDR3 length: 14 residues. CDR3 sequence reads: CASSITRQGAEQYF. The CDR3 region has the DNA TGTGCCAGCAGCATAACCCGACAGGGAGCCGAGCAGTACTTC.

This clonotype was recorded once. The genes are TRBV19 and TRBJ2-5; no definite D call. Germline CDR1 and CDR2: LNHDA and SQIVND (reference sequence). This CDR3 has 15 amino acids. V lost 6 bases, J lost 4 bases, and 18 bases lay in between. The CDR3 loop is CASRETLPGVETQYF. The CDR3 bases are TGTGCCAGTAGGGAGACCCTCCCGGGTGTAGAGACCCAGTACTTC.

This rearrangement joins TRBV29-1 to TRBJ1-2, with D hard to call. The CDR3 has 13 residues. The V end was cut by 0 bases, the J end by 0 bases, with 5 bases between. The germline V gene has CDR1 SQVTM and CDR2 ANQGSEA. The chain's CDR3 is CSVEDPANYGYTF. CDR3 coding DNA: TGCAGCGTTGAAGATCCAGCTAACTATGGCTACACCTTC.

This chain uses TRBV6-1 with TRBJ2-1; 7 nucleotides align to TRBD1. CDR1 is MNHNS and CDR2 is SASEGT in the germline V gene. The CDR3 is 17 amino acids. V lost 6 bases, J lost 6 bases, and 17 bases stayed unmatched. The CDR3, as DNA: TGTGCCAGCAGGAACTTACAGGGGTTCCTTGGTGGCAATGAGCAGTTCTTC. It encodes CASRNLQGFLGGNEQFF.

V usage is TRBV6-5 and J usage is TRBJ2-1, with 12 bases that match TRBD2. The germline gives CDR1 MNHEY, CDR2 SVGAGI. The length of the CDR3 is 16 residues. After removal of 0 bases from V and 9 bases from J, the junction contained 6 bases not matched to a gene. The CDR3 region has the DNA TGTGCCAGCAGTTACTCGAGGCTAGCGGGGGGGGTTGAGCAGTTCTTC. It encodes CASSYSRLAGGVEQFF.